These 20 T cell receptor beta chains share one sample of origin, sequenced in a study of shared clonotypes between healthy human individuals. The data were produced by immunoSEQ multiplex PCR, yet TCRdb's version contains in-frame clones alone and is incomplete. The sample has 450,000 to 600,000 clones, approximately 79% seen once. The sequencing input was PBMCs. These receptors came from a woman aged 40 to 50 in good health. Some clones in this sample may be carry-over from other donors' samples.

This sequence joins TRBV19 and TRBJ2-1, with D possibly TRBD2 on 5 matching bases. V shed 1 base and J shed 4 bases, with 11 bases lying between them. This CDR3 has 15 amino acids. Germline CDR1 is LNHDA and CDR2 is SQIVND (reference sequence). CDR3: CASSIGQTGYNEQFF. The CDR3 coding sequence is TGTGCCAGTAGTATAGGCCAGACGGGATACAATGAGCAGTTCTTC. The complete variable domain, with remaining parts taken from reference TRBV19 and TRBJ2-1, reads DGGITQSPKYLFRKEGQNVTLSCEQNLNHDAMYWYRQDPGQGLRLIYYSQIVNDFQKGDIAEGYSVSREKKESFPLTVTSAQKNPTAFYLCASSIGQTGYNEQFFGPGTRLTVL.

The chain recombines TRBV11-2 with TRBJ2-2; TRBD2 agrees at 9 bases. This CDR3 contains 15 residues. Germline values: CDR1 SGHAT, CDR2 FQNNGV. V shed 3 bases, J shed 1 base, and the junction held 0 bases outside the gene matches. This CDR3 reads CASSFSGRNTGELFF. DNA of the CDR3: TGTGCCAGCAGCTTTAGCGGGAGGAACACCGGGGAGCTGTTTTTT.

The rearrangement uses TRBV7-2 and TRBJ2-6; D is perhaps TRBD2 (6 bases). The length of the CDR3 is 19 residues. Per the germline V gene, CDR1 is SGHTA and CDR2 is FQGNSA. Trimming shortened V by 5 bases and J by 0 bases, and 20 bases separated the two germline ends. CDR3 amino acids: CASSQTARLEYSGANVLTF. Written as DNA, the CDR3 is TGTGCCAGCAGCCAAACGGCGAGACTAGAGTACTCTGGGGCCAACGTCCTGACTTTC.

The rearrangement joins TRBV4-1 to TRBJ2-4; 7 positions match TRBD1. V lost 0 bases to trimming and J lost 8 bases; unmatched junction nucleotides: 4. Germline CDR1 and CDR2: MGHRA and YSYEKL. The CDR3 consists of 14 residues. The CDR3 nucleotides read TGCGCCAGCAGCCAAGATAGGCAGGGGGACATTCAGTACTTC. Residues: CASSQDRQGDIQYF.

The chain links TRBV15 to TRBJ2-1; 12 bases align to TRBD2. Trimming at V came to 5 bases and at J to 4 bases, leaving 12 bases not matched to a gene. The CDR3 is made up of 18 amino acids. CDR1 is LNHNV and CDR2 is YYDKDF in the germline V gene (reference sequence). The CDR3 nucleotides are TGTGCCACCAGCCCCGGGACTAGCGGGTCCGAGGTGTACAATGAGCAGTTCTTC. Protein: CATSPGTSGSEVYNEQFF.

Turning to this clone: In the same sample, other DNA sequences code for this CDR3. The V call is TRBV5-4, the J call TRBJ2-1; tentative D call: TRBD2 (6 bases). Germline V gives CDR1 SGHNT, CDR2 YYREEE (reference sequence). Trimming pared 4 bases from V and 1 base from J, leaving 12 bases between. CDR3 length: 15 residues. CDR3 sequence (DNA): TGTGCCAGCAGCGGTGGAGGAGGGTCCTACAATGAGCAGTTCTTC. Translated: CASSGGGGSYNEQFF.

This clone occurred many times. The rearrangement uses TRBV2 and TRBJ2-5; D may be TRBD1 (6 bases). CDR1 is SNHLY, CDR2 FYNNEI, per germline. This CDR3 comprises 16 residues. V lost 8 bases, J lost 4 bases, and 23 bases lay in between. CDR3 coding DNA: TGTGCCAGCTCTGCCAATACAGGGATGAACGGAGAGACCCAGTACTTC. Translating it yields CASSANTGMNGETQYF. Looking up the rest from reference TRBV2 and TRBJ2-5 gives the full variable domain: EPEVTQTPSHQVTQMGQEVILRCVPISNHLYFYWYRQILGQKVEFLVSFYNNEISEKSEIFDDQFSVERPDGSNFTLKIRSTKLEDSAMYFCASSANTGMNGETQYFGPGTRLLVL.

The chain employs TRBV29-1 and TRBJ2-5; tentative D call: TRBD2 (6 bases). The CDR3 totals 12 residues. The germline V gene encodes CDR1 SQVTM and CDR2 ANQGSEA. The V and J ends lost 4 bases and 2 bases respectively, with 8 bases between them. The chain's CDR3 is CSVVGGQETQYF. CDR3 nucleotides: TGCAGCGTTGTTGGGGGGCAAGAGACCCAGTACTTC.

This chain links TRBV15 with TRBJ2-5; a weak D match, TRBD2 (6 bases). V was trimmed by 0 bases and J by 5 bases, leaving 13 bases between them. This CDR3 comprises 15 residues. Germline V gives CDR1 LNHNV, CDR2 YYDKDF (reference sequence). The CDR3 loop is CATSRDRDSAETQYF. The CDR3 DNA is TGTGCCACCAGCAGAGACAGGGACTCAGCGGAGACCCAGTACTTC.

This chain connects TRBV9 to TRBJ2-5; TRBD2 matches at 9 bases. Trimming cost V 2 bases and J 1 base; bases outside gene matches: 6. The CDR3 has 16 residues. Germline lookup yields CDR1 SGDLS and CDR2 YYNGEE. The CDR3 DNA is TGTGCCAGCAGCGTCACAGCGGGAGGACTCCAAGAGACCCAGTACTTC. Translated, it gives CASSVTAGGLQETQYF.

About this clone itself: At one of its ends the junction is not consistent with the germline gene, which may arise from a read error. This chain uses TRBV11-2 with TRBJ1-2; D unresolved. The CDR3 has 10 amino acids. Germline V gene data show CDR1 as SGHAT and CDR2 as FQNNGV. In DNA form, the CDR3 reads TGTGCCAGCAGCTCCCCCCGGACGGAGTTC. Encoded protein: CASSSPRTEF.

V is TRBV4-2 and J is TRBJ1-3; TRBD1 matches 11 bases. Germline-derived CDR1 and CDR2 are LGHNA and YNFKEQ. The CDR3 length is 16 residues. Unmatched junction bases numbered 5, after V lost 3 bases and J lost 4 bases. CDR3 sequence: CASSQPGQGAGNTIYF. The CDR3 DNA follows: TGTGCCAGCAGCCAGCCTGGACAGGGGGCGGGAAACACCATATATTTT.

The rearrangement joins TRBV27 to TRBJ2-5, with D tentatively TRBD2 (5 bases). V dropped 5 bases and J dropped 4 bases, with 23 bases sitting between them. Germline CDR1 MNHEY, CDR2 SMNVEV (reference sequence). The CDR3 has 17 residues. The CDR3 DNA follows: TGTGCCAGCAGTCTGGACTTTTTTTCACCCCCCCCAGAGACCCAGTACTTC. Its protein product is CASSLDFFSPPPETQYF.

V usage is TRBV6-6 and J usage is TRBJ2-7, with 9 bases aligning to TRBD1. In germline, CDR1 is MNHNY, CDR2 SVGAGI (reference sequence). V shed 2 bases and J 3 bases; nucleotides not matched to a gene: 5. This CDR3 region has 15 residues. The DNA of the CDR3 is TGTGCCAGCAGTTACCCGGGACAGGGCCTCTACGAGCAGTACTTC. Protein product: CASSYPGQGLYEQYF.

The count of this clone is one. The chain joins TRBV7-3 to TRBJ2-5, with TRBD2 identical over 10 bases. With 4 bases clipped from V and 5 bases from J, the junction kept 10 bases outside the gene matches. Germline loops: CDR1 SGHTA, CDR2 FQGTGA. The CDR3 consists of 16 residues. CDR3 loop: CASSYLAGVEMETQYF. The CDR3 nucleotides are TGTGCCAGCAGCTACCTAGCGGGAGTGGAGATGGAGACCCAGTACTTC.

The V and J genes are TRBV5-1 and TRBJ2-2; possibly TRBD1 for D (6 bases). With 5 bases removed from V and 7 bases from J, the gap between germline ends came to 15 bases. Germline CDR1 and CDR2: SGHRS and YFSETQ. The CDR3 contains 14 residues. Here the CDR3 DNA reads TGCGCCAGCAGATTACAGGGAGTTGACGGGGAGCTGTTTTTT. Translating it yields CASRLQGVDGELFF.

The V and J genes are TRBV7-2 and TRBJ1-3, with a weak D call TRBD1 (5 bases). Germline-derived CDR1 and CDR2 are SGHTA and FQGNSA. The CDR3 is made up of 14 amino acids. Between the trimmed V and J ends, which lost 5 bases and 4 bases, there was a span of 12 bases. The CDR3 is CASSPPGLGNTIYF. CDR3 nucleotide sequence: TGTGCCAGCAGCCCCCCAGGGTTAGGAAACACCATATATTTT. Full variable domain (missing parts from reference TRBV7-2 and TRBJ1-3): GAGVSQSPSNKVTEKGKDVELRCDPISGHTALYWYRQSLGQGLEFLIYFQGNSAPDKSGLPSDRFSAERTGGSVSTLTIQRTQQEDSAVYLCASSPPGLGNTIYFGEGSWLTVV.

The rearrangement links TRBV7-3 to TRBJ2-2, with TRBD2 identical over 11 bases. This CDR3 contains 18 residues. V was clipped by 5 bases and J by 4 bases; unmatched bases: 12. Germline-derived CDR1 and CDR2 are SGHTA and FQGTGA. As DNA, the CDR3 is TGTGCCAGCAGCCCCACTAGCGGGAGAATGGAGTGCACCGGGGAGCTGTTTTTT. Translated, it gives CASSPTSGRMECTGELFF.

This sequence joins TRBV15 and TRBJ2-3, with D maybe TRBD2 (5 bases). The CDR3 is 14 residues long. Per the germline V gene, CDR1 is LNHNV and CDR2 is YYDKDF (reference sequence). Trimming stripped 1 base from V and 2 bases from J, with 7 bases between. The CDR3 nucleotides are TGTGCCACCAGCAGAGCGGGATTCACAGATACGCAGTATTTT. This encodes CATSRAGFTDTQYF.

This chain connects TRBV29-1 to TRBJ2-1; 7 positions match TRBD1. Germline loops: CDR1 SQVTM, CDR2 ANQGSEA. J was trimmed by 4 bases and V by 6 bases; bases with no gene match: 18. This CDR3 spans 17 amino acids. The CDR3 is CSVQGPVRTGLYNEQFF. The CDR3, as DNA: TGCAGCGTCCAGGGACCGGTTAGGACAGGCCTATACAATGAGCAGTTCTTC.